These 30 T cell receptor beta chains originate from one sample sequenced in a study of blood T cell repertoires in COVID-19. Repertoires were generated with immunoSEQ multiplex PCR, while TCRdb's copy carries only in-frame clones and drops some. The sample includes over 400,000 clones, more than 80% of them seen just once. The sequenced material came from peripheral blood. These receptors all come from a woman in her 30s with active or convalescent COVID-19.

The CDR3 DNA follows: TGTGCCAGCAGCCAAGAGAGGGTTAGCGGGACTTTCACAGATACGCAGTATTTT. This codes for CASSQERVSGTFTDTQYF. The chain employs TRBV3-1 (or the pseudogene TRBV3-2) and TRBJ2-3; the match to TRBD2 covers 8 bases. Losses at the gene ends were 0 bases for V and 2 bases for J; bases not matched to a gene: 10. The germline V gene has CDR1 LGHDT and CDR2 YNNKEL (reference sequence). This CDR3 comprises 18 residues.

The chain employs TRBV5-1 and TRBJ1-6; 7 bases fit TRBD1. Germline values: CDR1 SGHRS, CDR2 YFSETQ. The J segment lost 7 bases and the V segment lost 0 bases, leaving 7 bases of the junction unmatched. The CDR3 consists of 16 residues. CDR3 bases: TGCGCCAGCAGCTTGGCCGGGACAGCTCTCAATTCACCCCTCCACTTT. This translates into CASSLAGTALNSPLHF.

This chain connects TRBV6-4 to TRBJ2-3; 8 bases fit TRBD1. CDR1 MRHNA and CDR2 SNTAGT come from the germline V gene. The CDR3 runs 14 residues. V was clipped by 2 bases and J by 2 bases; unmatched bases: 0. This CDR3 reads CASSDQGATDTQYF. CDR3 nucleotide sequence: TGTGCCAGCAGTGACCAGGGGGCCACAGATACGCAGTATTTT.

The chain joins TRBV2 to TRBJ1-2, with D uncertain. Deletions cut 7 bases from V and 9 bases from J, with 18 bases between. The CDR3 is made up of 13 amino acids. In germline, CDR1 is SNHLY, CDR2 FYNNEI. CDR3 sequence (DNA): TGTGCCAGCATCCCATATGGGGAGATTAGCTACACCTTC. This codes for CASIPYGEISYTF.

The V and J genes are TRBV5-1 and TRBJ1-1; perhaps TRBD1 as D (5 bases). The CDR3 covers 17 residues. With 2 bases removed from V and 0 bases from J, the gap between germline ends came to 17 bases. Germline CDR1 and CDR2: SGHRS and YFSETQ. The CDR3 spells CASSFGSGENMNTEAFF. CDR3 nucleotide sequence: TGCGCCAGCAGCTTTGGTTCGGGGGAGAACATGAACACTGAAGCTTTCTTT.

This chain links TRBV6-4 with TRBJ2-1, with TRBD2 identical over 9 bases. Germline lookup yields CDR1 MRHNA and CDR2 SNTAGT. This CDR3 is built from 18 residues. V trimming: 6 bases; J trimming: 0 bases; junction bases outside the gene matches: 12. CDR3 coding DNA: TGTGCCAGCAGGTCCAGCGGGAGGCCTTCGAGCTCCTACAATGAGCAGTTCTTC. This gives the protein CASRSSGRPSSSYNEQFF.

This clone came up a few times. This chain connects TRBV5-1 to TRBJ1-3; TRBD1 matches at 8 bases. The V and J ends lost 4 bases and 2 bases, in that order; junction bases with no gene match: 11. From germline, CDR1 is SGHRS and CDR2 YFSETQ. The CDR3 totals 17 residues. CDR3 coding DNA: TGCGCCAGCAGCCAGAGCTCGACAGGGGTGGCTGGAAACACCATATATTTT. Translation: CASSQSSTGVAGNTIYF.

This chain connects TRBV7-9 to TRBJ2-5; 8 bases are shared with TRBD2. V was pared by 2 bases and J by 3 bases, with 5 bases of the junction left unmatched. The CDR3 has 15 residues. Germline V gene lookup returns CDR1 SEHNR and CDR2 FQNEAQ (reference sequence). This CDR3 reads CASSLLLAGKETQYF. Here the CDR3 DNA reads TGTGCCAGCAGCTTACTTTTAGCGGGGAAAGAGACCCAGTACTTC.

This clone has a single count. This chain uses TRBV3-1 (or the pseudogene TRBV3-2) with TRBJ2-1; 12 bases agree with TRBD2. The junction had 12 bases not matched to a gene; V was cut back by 5 bases and J by 7 bases. Germline lookup yields CDR1 LGHDT and CDR2 YNNKEL (reference sequence). This CDR3 region has 17 residues. CDR3 nucleotides: TGTGCCAGCAGCTCCAAACTTCGACTAGCGGGGGCGAATGAGCAGTTCTTC. Protein product: CASSSKLRLAGANEQFF.

The V and J genes are TRBV4-1 and TRBJ1-2, with D possibly TRBD1 on 6 matching bases. Trimming left V 0 bases short and J 7 bases short, with 12 bases between. The CDR3 is 14 residues long. Germline values: CDR1 MGHRA, CDR2 YSYEKL. The CDR3 coding sequence is TGCGCCAGCAGCCAAGAGGGGGCAGGGCTTGGCTACACCTTC. It yields the protein CASSQEGAGLGYTF.

V usage is TRBV11-2 and J usage is TRBJ1-5, with 9 bases identical to TRBD1. The CDR3 is made up of 15 amino acids. After removal of 6 bases from V and 4 bases from J, the junction contained 7 bases not matched to a gene. From germline, CDR1 is SGHAT and CDR2 FQNNGV. Here the CDR3 DNA reads TGTGCCAGCAGTACCGGGACAGGGCAGAATCAGCCCCAGCATTTT. Its protein product is CASSTGTGQNQPQHF. Full variable domain (outside the CDR3, taken from reference TRBV11-2 and TRBJ1-5): EAGVAQSPRYKIIEKRQSVAFWCNPISGHATLYWYQQILGQGPKLLIQFQNNGVVDDSQLPKDRFSAERLKGVDSTLKIQPAKLEDSAVYLCASSTGTGQNQPQHFGDGTRLSIL.

J is TRBJ2-7 and V is TRBV7-7; the match to TRBD1 covers 9 bases. CDR1 and CDR2 from the germline V gene are SSHAT and FNYEAQ (reference sequence). Trimming removed 2 bases from V and 4 bases from J; junction bases left unmatched: 24. CDR3 size: 21 residues. This chain's CDR3 is CASSLRWLDRDRAMDVYEQYF. The DNA of the CDR3 is TGTGCCAGCAGCTTAAGATGGTTGGACAGGGACAGGGCAATGGATGTGTACGAGCAGTACTTC.

The chain uses TRBV27 and TRBJ1-2; D may be TRBD1 (5 bases). V shed 5 bases and J shed 1 base, with 8 bases lying between them. The CDR3 runs to 13 residues. Per the germline V gene, CDR1 is MNHEY and CDR2 is SMNVEV (reference sequence). The CDR3 sequence is CASSRTSNYGYTF. The CDR3 coding sequence is TGTGCCAGCAGTCGGACAAGTAACTATGGCTACACCTTC.

The CDR3 DNA sequence: TGTGCCAGCAGTTATTCCTTTGGACAGGGACGCGGGGAGCTGTTTTTT. Protein: CASSYSFGQGRGELFF. The V gene is TRBV6-5, the J gene TRBJ2-2, with 8 bases that match TRBD1. Germline CDR1 is MNHEY and CDR2 is SVGAGI. V lost 3 bases, J lost 7 bases, and 10 bases stayed unmatched. This CDR3 has 16 residues.

The chain links TRBV19 to TRBJ2-2; 7 bases match TRBD1. The germline CDR1 and CDR2 sequences are LNHDA and SQIVND (reference sequence). V gave up 4 bases and J gave up 1 base; unmatched junction bases: 12. This CDR3 has 18 amino acids. CDR3 DNA sequence: TGTGCCAGTAGTACCAACTACAGGGGCCTCGAGAACACCGGGGAGCTGTTTTTT. Residues: CASSTNYRGLENTGELFF.

The rearrangement uses TRBV19 and TRBJ1-4; 9 positions match TRBD1. The CDR3 length is 14 residues. The junction had 7 bases not matched to a gene; V was cut back by 6 bases and J by 8 bases. Germline assignment: CDR1 LNHDA and CDR2 SQIVND (reference sequence). CDR3 sequence: CASSPTGGEEKLFF. The CDR3 DNA is TGTGCCAGTAGCCCTACAGGGGGCGAAGAAAAACTGTTTTTT.

CDR3 DNA sequence: TGTGCCAGCAGCAAAATGGACAGCCAGAACACTGAAGCTTTCTTT. It translates to CASSKMDSQNTEAFF. The J gene is TRBJ1-1, the V gene TRBV7-7; TRBD1 might be the D (6 bases). V lost 5 bases and J lost 1, with 14 bases in between. The germline V gene has CDR1 SSHAT and CDR2 FNYEAQ (reference sequence). This CDR3 has 15 residues.

This CDR3 reads CASSLTGVGEAFF. For the CDR3, the DNA is TGTGCCAGCAGCCTTACAGGGGTCGGTGAAGCTTTCTTT. V and J are TRBV27 and TRBJ1-1, with TRBD1 identical over 7 bases. The CDR3 is made up of 13 amino acids. After removal of 6 bases from V and 7 bases from J, the junction contained 8 bases not matched to a gene. Looked up from germline, CDR1 is MNHEY and CDR2 is SMNVEV (reference sequence).

The genes are TRBV7-9 and TRBJ1-2; a weak D match, TRBD1 (6 bases). V lost 5 bases, J lost 3 bases, and 13 bases lay in between. Per the germline V gene, CDR1 is SEHNR and CDR2 is FQNEAQ (reference sequence). This CDR3 is 14 amino acids long. CDR3 sequence (DNA): TGTGCCAGCAGCCGCGGACAGTTCTACTATGGCTACACCTTC. Translating it yields CASSRGQFYYGYTF.

The CDR3 DNA sequence: TGTGCCAGCAGTGAACGGGCTAGCGGGGGGGATGAGCAGTTCTTC. The encoded protein is CASSERASGGDEQFF. The chain uses TRBV2 and TRBJ2-1, with 12 bases identical to TRBD2. CDR3 length: 15 residues. After removal of 2 bases from V and 8 bases from J, the junction contained 4 bases not matched to a gene. Germline V CDR1 and CDR2: SNHLY, FYNNEI.

The rearrangement uses TRBV30 and TRBJ1-1; D gene unclear. Deletions cut 1 base from V and 6 bases from J, with 30 bases between. This CDR3 region has 19 residues. The germline CDR1 and CDR2 sequences are GTSNPN and SVGIG (reference sequence). This chain's CDR3 is CAWSGSPSTRLGFRAEAFF. The CDR3 region has the DNA TGTGCCTGGAGTGGTTCTCCTTCCACCCGTCTTGGTTTTCGGGCTGAAGCTTTCTTT. Using reference TRBV30 and TRBJ1-1 for the parts outside the CDR3, the full variable domain is SQTIHQWPATLVQPVGSPLSLECTVEGTSNPNLYWYRQAAGRGLQLLFYSVGIGQISSEVPQNLSASRPQDRQFILSSKKLLLSDSGFYLCAWSGSPSTRLGFRAEAFFGQGTRLTVV.

This clone appeared a single time. The V call is TRBV6-1, the J call TRBJ2-2; weak D call: TRBD1 (5 bases). Germline-derived CDR1 and CDR2 are MNHNS and SASEGT. Trimming removed 1 base from V and 7 bases from J, with 19 bases in between. CDR3 length: 17 amino acids. The chain's CDR3 is CASSEGLGQGKDGELFF. The DNA of the CDR3 is TGTGCCAGCAGTGAAGGGTTGGGCCAGGGAAAGGACGGGGAGCTGTTTTTT.

The chain combines TRBV27 with TRBJ2-7; the match to TRBD1 covers 8 bases. J lost 3 bases, V lost 5 bases, and 3 bases had no gene match. Germline CDR1 is MNHEY and CDR2 is SMNVEV (reference sequence). This CDR3 has 13 residues. The CDR3 coding sequence is TGTGCCAGCAGTATTACAGGGGGCTACGAGCAGTACTTC. Translation gives CASSITGGYEQYF.

This chain links TRBV6-1 with TRBJ1-3; perhaps TRBD1 as D (6 bases). In germline, CDR1 is MNHNS, CDR2 SASEGT. The CDR3 spans 16 residues. Trimming left V 2 bases short and J 4 bases short, with 15 bases between. CDR3 DNA sequence: TGTGCCAGCAGTGAAACCTCAGGGGTACCGGGAAACACCATATATTTT. Amino acids: CASSETSGVPGNTIYF.

V and J are TRBV21-1 and TRBJ2-5; the table's D gene call, TRBD1, was not cross checked with the DNA. TRBV21-1 is noted as a pseudogene. The CDR3 runs to 15 residues. CDR3 in amino acids: CARPLGHPLQETQYF. The CDR3 DNA reads TGTGCCCGGCCCCTTGGACACCCCCTGCAAGAGACCCAGTACTTC.

The chain is built from TRBV7-8 and TRBJ1-1; D is uncertain. The germline gives CDR1 SGHVS, CDR2 FQNEAQ. This CDR3 comprises 11 residues. V lost 5 bases, J lost 4 bases, and 5 bases lay in between. CDR3 DNA: TGTGCCAGCAGCCCGAGCACTGAAGCTTTCTTT. Amino acid sequence: CASSPSTEAFF.

This chain joins TRBV5-4 and TRBJ1-1; D is unclear. CDR1 and CDR2 from the germline V gene are SGHNT and YYREEE (reference sequence). The germline V and J ends were trimmed by 0 bases and 5 bases, with 11 bases remaining between them. There are 14 residues in the CDR3. The CDR3 bases are TGTGCCAGCAGCTTGGGTCCGGAGCATACTGAAGCTTTCTTT. Translated: CASSLGPEHTEAFF.

CDR3 sequence: CASSERTGYSYEQYF. CDR3 bases: TGTGCCAGCAGTGAGAGGACAGGTTACTCCTACGAGCAGTACTTC. This chain joins TRBV2 and TRBJ2-7; 7 positions agree with TRBD1. V dropped 3 bases and J dropped 0; count of bases not matched to a gene: 5. CDR3 length: 15 residues. Germline loops: CDR1 SNHLY, CDR2 FYNNEI.

The table lists this clone with a few counts. The chain recombines TRBV19 with TRBJ2-7, with 9 bases that match TRBD1. The junction had 6 bases not matched to a gene; V was cut back by 0 bases and J by 3 bases. CDR3 size: 16 residues. Germline V gives CDR1 LNHDA, CDR2 SQIVND (reference sequence). The CDR3 spells CASSIDGTGPYYEQYF. CDR3 in DNA: TGTGCCAGTAGTATAGATGGGACAGGGCCCTACTACGAGCAGTACTTC.

The V gene is TRBV11-2, the J gene TRBJ2-2, with no clear D. The CDR3 runs to 13 residues. The V gene lost 3 bases and the J gene lost 1 base, with 3 bases spanning the gap. The germline V gene encodes CDR1 SGHAT and CDR2 FQNNGV. The CDR3 bases are TGTGCCAGCAGCTTCCTGAACACCGGGGAGCTGTTTTTT. Protein: CASSFLNTGELFF.